The source of this T cell receptor beta chain is a study of T-cell reconstitution after alpha-beta-depleted transplantation in children. The trim removed 1 base at V and 5 bases at J, leaving 17 bases unmatched. CDR1 DFQATT and CDR2 SNEGSKA come from the germline V gene (reference sequence). This CDR3 has 20 residues. In its sample, this clonotype was seen many times. Unique molecular identifiers tagged the TCRbeta library. TCRdb redid the calling of the PCR reads with MiXCR, one entry per CDR3 protein. The data hold hundreds of thousands of distinct CDR3 sequences, with around 17% observed a single time.

The chain is built from TRBV20-1 and TRBJ2-2, with 12 positions matching TRBD2. This specimen was PBMCs from the stem cell graft donor, taken from the stem cell graft. The sequence came from a human donor who donated a stem cell graft to a child with acute myeloid leukemia. CDR3 loop: CSARGLSTSGGTTGTGELFF. CDR3 DNA: TGCAGTGCTAGAGGTTTAAGTACTAGCGGGGGGACGACGGGAACCGGGGAGCTGTTTTTT.